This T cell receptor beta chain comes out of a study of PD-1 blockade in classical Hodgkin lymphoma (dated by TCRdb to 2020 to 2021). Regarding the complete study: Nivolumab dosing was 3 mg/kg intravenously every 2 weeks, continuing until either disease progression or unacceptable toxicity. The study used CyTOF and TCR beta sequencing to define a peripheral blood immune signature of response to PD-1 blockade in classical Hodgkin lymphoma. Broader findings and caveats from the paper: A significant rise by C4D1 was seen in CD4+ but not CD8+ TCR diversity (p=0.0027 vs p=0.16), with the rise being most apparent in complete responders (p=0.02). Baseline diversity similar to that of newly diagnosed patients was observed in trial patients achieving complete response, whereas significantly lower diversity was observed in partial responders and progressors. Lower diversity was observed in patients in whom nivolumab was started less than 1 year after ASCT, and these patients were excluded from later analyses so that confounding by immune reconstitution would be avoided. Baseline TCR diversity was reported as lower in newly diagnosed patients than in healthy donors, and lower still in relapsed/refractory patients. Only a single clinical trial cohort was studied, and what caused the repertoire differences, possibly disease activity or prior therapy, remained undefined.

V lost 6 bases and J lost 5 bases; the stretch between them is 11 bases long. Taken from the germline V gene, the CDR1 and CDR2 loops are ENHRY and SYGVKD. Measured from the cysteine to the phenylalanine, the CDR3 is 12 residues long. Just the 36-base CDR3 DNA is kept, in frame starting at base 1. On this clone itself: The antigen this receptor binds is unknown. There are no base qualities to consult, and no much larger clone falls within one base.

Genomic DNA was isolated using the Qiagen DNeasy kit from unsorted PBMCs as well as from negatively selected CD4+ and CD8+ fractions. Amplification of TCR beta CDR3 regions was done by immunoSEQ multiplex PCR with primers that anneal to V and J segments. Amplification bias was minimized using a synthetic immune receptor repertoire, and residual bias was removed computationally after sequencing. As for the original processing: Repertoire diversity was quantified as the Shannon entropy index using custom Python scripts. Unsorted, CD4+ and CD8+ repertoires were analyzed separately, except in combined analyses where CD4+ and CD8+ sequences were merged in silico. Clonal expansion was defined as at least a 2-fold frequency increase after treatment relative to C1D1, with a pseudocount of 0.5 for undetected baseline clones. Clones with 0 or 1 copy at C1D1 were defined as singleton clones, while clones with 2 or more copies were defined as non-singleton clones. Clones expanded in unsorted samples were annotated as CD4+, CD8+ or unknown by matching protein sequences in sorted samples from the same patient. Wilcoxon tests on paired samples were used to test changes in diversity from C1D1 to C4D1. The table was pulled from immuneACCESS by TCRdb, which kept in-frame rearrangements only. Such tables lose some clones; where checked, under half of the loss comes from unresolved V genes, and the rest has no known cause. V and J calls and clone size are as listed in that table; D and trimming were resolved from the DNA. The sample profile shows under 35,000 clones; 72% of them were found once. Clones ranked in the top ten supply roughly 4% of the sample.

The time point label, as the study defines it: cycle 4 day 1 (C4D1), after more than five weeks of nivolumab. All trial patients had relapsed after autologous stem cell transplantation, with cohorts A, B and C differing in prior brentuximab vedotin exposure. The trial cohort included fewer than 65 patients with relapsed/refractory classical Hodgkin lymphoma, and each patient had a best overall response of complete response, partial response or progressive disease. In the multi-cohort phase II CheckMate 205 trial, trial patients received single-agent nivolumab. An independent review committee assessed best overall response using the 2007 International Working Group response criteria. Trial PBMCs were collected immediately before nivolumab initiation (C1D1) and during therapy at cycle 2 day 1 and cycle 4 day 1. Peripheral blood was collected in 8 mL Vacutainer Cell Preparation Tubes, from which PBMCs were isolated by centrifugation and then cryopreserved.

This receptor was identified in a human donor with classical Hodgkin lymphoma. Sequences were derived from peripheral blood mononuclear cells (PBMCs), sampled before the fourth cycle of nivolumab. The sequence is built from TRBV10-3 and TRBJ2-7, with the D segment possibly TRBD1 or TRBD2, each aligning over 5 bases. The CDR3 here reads CAISNRGDEQYF. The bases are TGTGCCATCAGCAATAGGGGAGACGAGCAGTACTTC.